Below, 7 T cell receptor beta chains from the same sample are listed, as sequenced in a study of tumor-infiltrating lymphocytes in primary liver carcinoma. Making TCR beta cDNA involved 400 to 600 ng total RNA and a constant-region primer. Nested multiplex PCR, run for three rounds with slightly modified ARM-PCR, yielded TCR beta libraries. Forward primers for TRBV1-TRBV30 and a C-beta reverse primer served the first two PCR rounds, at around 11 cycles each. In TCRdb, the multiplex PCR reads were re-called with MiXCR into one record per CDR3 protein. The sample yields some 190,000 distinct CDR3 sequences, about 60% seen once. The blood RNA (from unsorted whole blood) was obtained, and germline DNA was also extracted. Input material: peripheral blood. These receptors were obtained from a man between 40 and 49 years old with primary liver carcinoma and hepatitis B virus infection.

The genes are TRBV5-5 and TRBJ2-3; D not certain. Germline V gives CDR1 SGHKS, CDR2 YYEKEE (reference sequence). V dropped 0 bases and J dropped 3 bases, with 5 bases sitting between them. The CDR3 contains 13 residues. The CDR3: CASSLDLTDTQYF. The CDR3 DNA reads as TGTGCCAGCAGCTTGGATTTGACAGATACGCAGTATTTT. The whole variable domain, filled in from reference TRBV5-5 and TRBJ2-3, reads DAGVTQSPTHLIKTRGQQVTLRCSPISGHKSVSWYQQVLGQGPQFIFQYYEKEERGRGNFPDRFSARQFPNYSSELNVNALLLGDSALYLCASSLDLTDTQYFGPGTRLTVL.

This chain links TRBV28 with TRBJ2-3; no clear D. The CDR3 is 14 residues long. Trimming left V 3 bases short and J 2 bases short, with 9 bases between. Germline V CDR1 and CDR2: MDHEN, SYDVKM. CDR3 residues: CASSLSGDTDTQYF. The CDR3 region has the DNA TGTGCCAGCAGTTTGAGTGGAGACACAGATACGCAGTATTTT.

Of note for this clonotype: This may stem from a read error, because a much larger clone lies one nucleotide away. CDR3 nucleotides: TGTGCCAGCAGATGGACGGGAGCCTACGATGAGCAGTTCTTC. Translating it yields CASRWTGAYDEQFF. V is TRBV11-2 and J is TRBJ2-1, with TRBD2 as a possible D gene (6 bases). CDR3 length: 14 amino acids. Germline assignment: CDR1 SGHAT and CDR2 FQNNGV.

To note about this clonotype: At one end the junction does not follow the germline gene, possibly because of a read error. The CDR3 nucleotides read TGTGCCAGGAGCTTCCATATCGGACTAGCGGGGACTGGGGCCAACGTCCTGATTTTC. Translating gives CARSFHIGLAGTGANVLIF. This chain uses TRBV11-2 with TRBJ2-6; 12 bases fit TRBD2. Looked up from germline, CDR1 is SGHAT and CDR2 is FQNNGV. The CDR3 extends over 19 amino acids. Based on the CDR3 plus reference TRBV11-2 and TRBJ2-6, the full variable domain is EAGVAQSPRYKIIEKRQSVAFWCNPISGHATLYWYQQILGQGPKLLIQFQNNGVVDDSQLPKDRFSAERLKGVDSTLKIQPAKLEDSAVYLCARSFHIGLAGTGANVLIFGAGSRLTVL.

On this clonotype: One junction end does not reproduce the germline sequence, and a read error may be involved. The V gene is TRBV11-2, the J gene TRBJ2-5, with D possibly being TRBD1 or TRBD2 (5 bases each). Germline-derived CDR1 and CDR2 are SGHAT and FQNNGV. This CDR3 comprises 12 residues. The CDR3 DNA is TGTGCCAGCGGACGGGGCCAAGAGTCCCAGTACTTC. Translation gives CASGRGQESQYF.

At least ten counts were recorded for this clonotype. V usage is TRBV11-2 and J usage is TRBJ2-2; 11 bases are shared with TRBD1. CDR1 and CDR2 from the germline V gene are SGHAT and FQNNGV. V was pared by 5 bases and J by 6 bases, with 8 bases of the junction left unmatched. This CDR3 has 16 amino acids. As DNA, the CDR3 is TGTGCCAGCAGCCTCGGACAGGGGGCGCAGGCCGGGGAGCTGTTTTTT. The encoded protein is CASSLGQGAQAGELFF.

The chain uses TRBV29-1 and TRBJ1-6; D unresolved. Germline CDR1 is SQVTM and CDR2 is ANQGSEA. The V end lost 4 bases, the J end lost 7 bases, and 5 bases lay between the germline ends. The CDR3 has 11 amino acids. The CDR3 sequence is CSVGENSPLHF. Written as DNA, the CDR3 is TGCAGCGTTGGAGAGAATTCACCCCTCCACTTT.